This section outlines one TCR beta chain sequence together with its context. Its matching antigen is unknown. The CDR3 runs to 13 residues. The germline CDR1 and CDR2 sequences are LNHDA and SQIVND (reference sequence). Trimming shortened V by 5 bases and J by 4 bases, and 11 bases separated the two germline ends. The data originate from a study of Ad26.COV2.S vaccination and SARS-CoV-2 variants. The wider study: Each vaccinee took Ad26.COV2.S intramuscularly, once or twice 56 days apart. General study points: Substantial response breadth was reportedly seen for spike-specific CD8+ and CD4+ T cells after vaccination.

The table came from immunoSEQ multiplex PCR; TCRdb's copy has only in-frame clones and leaves some out. The data hold roughly 320,000 clones, with around four fifths observed a single time. The sample's treatment: some 20 received Ad26.COV2.S at low or high dose, single or two shots; about 5 received placebo; per-sample allocation not given. Following the first vaccine or placebo injection, samples were taken on day 63. The sample in question was peripheral blood, obtained in a trial of Ad26.COV2.S vaccine versus placebo. V usage is TRBV19 and J usage is TRBJ1-2; D perhaps matches TRBD1 (5 bases). This TCR came from a person aged 18 to 59 who received the Ad26.COV2.S COVID-19 vaccine or a placebo. The CDR3 loop is CASSSQGSYGYTF. CDR3 bases: TGTGCCAGTAGTTCCCAGGGAAGCTATGGCTACACCTTC. Drawing the rest from reference TRBV19 and TRBJ1-2, the complete variable domain is DGGITQSPKYLFRKEGQNVTLSCEQNLNHDAMYWYRQDPGQGLRLIYYSQIVNDFQKGDIAEGYSVSREKKESFPLTVTSAQKNPTAFYLCASSSQGSYGYTFGSGTRLTVV.